This T cell receptor (beta chain) was documented in a study of glioma-infiltrating T cells after dendritic cell vaccination. Study context: Autologous tumor lysate was loaded overnight onto monocyte-derived dendritic cells grown 7 to 8 days with IL-4 and GM-CSF. Study results and caveats: TCR clonality showed no direct relationship with survival.

Per germline, CDR1 SGHRS and CDR2 YFSETQ. V dropped 0 bases and J dropped 2; count of bases not matched to a gene: 4. The CDR3 extends over 15 amino acids. With regard to this clone: As yet, its antigen is unknown. Additional DNA sequences in this sample encode the identical CDR3.

No glioblastoma patient carried an isocitrate dehydrogenase mutation. Here immunoSEQ multiplex PCR was the method, and the copy in TCRdb shows in-frame clones only, minus some. The sample yields tens of thousands of clones, roughly 89% seen once. The chain joins TRBV5-1 to TRBJ1-1; 7 nucleotides align to TRBD1. The clonotype was recovered from a human donor with glioblastoma. The sequencing used blood, collected before dendritic cell vaccination. The CDR3 DNA is TGCGCCAGCAGCTTGGTGGGACAGAGAAACACTGAAGCTTTCTTT. This encodes CASSLVGQRNTEAFF.